This T cell receptor (beta chain) was documented in a study of T cell responses to AZD1222 COVID-19 vaccine. A remark on this clone: The antigen is not known.

Trimming stripped 1 base from V and 9 bases from J, with 13 bases between. Germline CDR1 and CDR2: SGHDN and FVKESK. The CDR3 totals 15 residues. Study conclusions and caveats: It was only after the peak T cell response that any repertoires were sampled. Increased Spike-specific TCR breadth and depth were observed after two AZD1222 doses. Targeting of unmutated variant regions was reportedly seen in nearly half of spike-specific TCRs.

Sequencing used immunoSEQ multiplex PCR; TCRdb keeps in-frame clones, though not all of them. The sample records some 90,000 clones, approximately 90% being singletons. Sequencing was performed on peripheral blood, taken on day 0 of MenACWY control vaccination. The V gene is TRBV14, the J gene TRBJ1-6; weak D call: TRBD1 (6 bases). This clonotype was sampled from an adult in good health. CDR3 protein: CASSQATGDASPLHF. The CDR3 bases are TGTGCCAGCAGCCAAGCGACAGGCGATGCTTCACCCCTCCACTTT.